The 17 T cell receptor beta chains listed next were all sequenced from one sample in a study of human T cells and chemical hapten exposure. One entry per CDR3 protein results from TCRdb running MiXCR on the RACE reads. The sample includes 200,000 to 300,000 distinct CDR3 sequences, 8.6% seen only once; the top ten take about 2.1%. Documented time point: pre-sensitization, week 0. Treatment specified: therapeutic diphenylcyclopropenone sensitization with weekly scalp DPC. Material: whole blood, obtained in connection with sensitization to the hapten diphenylcyclopropenone (DPC). The receptors were sampled from a woman aged 40 to 49 with alopecia areata. Some clones in this sample may be carry-over from other donors' samples.

This clonotype has a count of ten or more. V is TRBV3-1 and J is TRBJ2-7, with 7 bases that match TRBD2. This CDR3 region has 12 residues. Germline values: CDR1 LGHDT, CDR2 YNNKEL (reference sequence). Trimming at V came to 0 bases and at J to 12 bases, leaving 5 bases not matched to a gene. CDR3 nucleotide sequence: TGTGCCAGCAGCCAAGATCTGACTAGCCGGTACTTC. Encoded protein: CASSQDLTSRYF.

This sequence joins TRBV12-3 or TRBV12-4 and TRBJ2-7, with D possibly being TRBD2 (6 bases). This CDR3 contains 17 residues. The germline V and J ends were trimmed by 5 bases and 4 bases, with 24 bases remaining between them. CDR3: CASSNTPTAGLSYEQYF. The CDR3 bases are TGTGCCAGCAGTAATACTCCGACCGCGGGACTCTCTTACGAGCAGTACTTC.

This clonotype was seen more than once but under ten times. The gene calls are TRBV6-6 and TRBJ2-3; 7 bases line up with TRBD1. Germline values: CDR1 MNHNY, CDR2 SVGAGI (reference sequence). There are 16 residues in the CDR3. The J segment lost 3 bases and the V segment lost 0 bases, leaving 6 bases of the junction unmatched. The chain's CDR3 is CASSYSTGTSTDTQYF. CDR3 DNA: TGTGCCAGCAGTTACTCGACAGGGACCAGTACAGATACGCAGTATTTT.

This clonotype has a count of ten or more. The rearrangement links TRBV28 to TRBJ1-1; tentatively, D is TRBD1 (6 bases). Per germline, CDR1 MDHEN and CDR2 SYDVKM. The ends were cut back, 7 bases at V and 3 bases at J, with 15 bases in the middle. This CDR3 is built from 14 residues. The CDR3 sequence is CASTVGQRDTEAFF. The CDR3 DNA sequence: TGTGCCAGCACCGTAGGACAGCGGGACACTGAAGCTTTCTTT. The entire variable domain, with the rest obtained from reference TRBV28 and TRBJ1-1, is as follows: DVKVTQSSRYLVKRTGEKVFLECVQDMDHENMFWYRQDPGLGLRLIYFSYDVKMKEKGDIPEGYSVSREKKERFSLILESASTNQTSMYLCASTVGQRDTEAFFGQGTRLTVV.

This clonotype showed up many times. V is TRBV5-6 and J is TRBJ2-7, with TRBD1 identical over 7 bases. Germline trimming cut 3 bases from V and 1 base from J; bases unmatched to any gene: 13. The CDR3 consists of 17 residues. Looked up from germline, CDR1 is SGHDT and CDR2 is YYEEEE. Here the CDR3 reads CASSSSPGTVKSYEQYF. CDR3 nucleotides: TGTGCCAGCAGCTCTTCTCCCGGGACAGTGAAATCCTACGAGCAGTACTTC. The full variable domain, its missing parts supplied by reference TRBV5-6 and TRBJ2-7, is DAGVTQSPTHLIKTRGQQVTLRCSPKSGHDTVSWYQQALGQGPQFIFQYYEEEERQRGNFPDRFSGHQFPNYSSELNVNALLLGDSALYLCASSSSPGTVKSYEQYFGPGTRLTVT.

This sequence joins TRBV29-1 and TRBJ1-5, with 11 nucleotides matching TRBD1. The junction had 3 bases not matched to a gene; V was cut back by 7 bases and J by 4 bases. The CDR3 loop spans 13 amino acids. The germline V gene encodes CDR1 SQVTM and CDR2 ANQGSEA. As DNA, the CDR3 is TGCAGCGCGGGACAGGGGGAAAATCAGCCCCAGCATTTT. This codes for CSAGQGENQPQHF.

The rearrangement joins TRBV12-3 or TRBV12-4 to TRBJ2-2; the D is unclear. Trimming pared 6 bases from V and 7 bases from J, leaving 12 bases between. The CDR3 loop spans 13 amino acids. The CDR3 region has the DNA TGTGCCAGCAGCTACTCCTATAGCGGGGAGCTGTTTTTT. Protein sequence: CASSYSYSGELFF.

This clonotype was observed many times. The chain uses TRBV6-1 and TRBJ1-5, with a possible D match to TRBD1 (5 bases). Germline loops: CDR1 MNHNS, CDR2 SASEGT. V was clipped by 1 base and J by 2 bases, with 15 bases between them. This CDR3 has 17 amino acids. The CDR3 nucleotides read TGTGCCAGCAGTGAAGGTTGGGCAGGGTGGGGCAATCAGCCCCAGCATTTT. This gives the protein CASSEGWAGWGNQPQHF.

In its sample, this clonotype was seen a few times. The V and J genes are TRBV25-1 and TRBJ1-4; the match to TRBD1 covers 7 bases. The CDR3 consists of 15 residues. V shed 4 bases, J shed 8 bases, and the junction held 10 bases outside the gene matches. Looked up from germline, CDR1 is MGHDK and CDR2 is SYGVNS. The CDR3 here is CASSADRPPGEKLFF. The DNA for the CDR3 is TGTGCCAGCAGTGCGGACAGGCCCCCGGGGGAAAAACTGTTTTTT. Based on the CDR3 plus reference TRBV25-1 and TRBJ1-4, the full variable domain is EADIYQTPRYLVIGTGKKITLECSQTMGHDKMYWYQQDPGMELHLIHYSYGVNSTEKGDLSSESTVSRIRTEHFPLTLESARPSHTSQYLCASSADRPPGEKLFFGSGTQLSVL.

The genes are TRBV6-1 and TRBJ2-2; 15 bases match TRBD2. J lost 4 bases, V lost 6 bases, and 3 bases had no gene match. The length of the CDR3 is 16 residues. CDR1 is MNHNS and CDR2 is SASEGT in the germline V gene. CDR3 sequence (DNA): TGTGCCAGCAGGGGACTAGCGGGAGGACTCACCGGGGAGCTGTTTTTT. Protein: CASRGLAGGLTGELFF.

This clonotype was seen a handful of times. The rearrangement uses TRBV20-1 and TRBJ2-1, with D maybe TRBD1 (5 bases). Germline CDR1 is DFQATT and CDR2 is SNEGSKA (reference sequence). V lost 0 bases, J lost 3 bases, and 9 bases lay in between. The CDR3 covers 14 residues. The CDR3 sequence: CSARDRVHYNEQFF. The CDR3 DNA reads as TGCAGTGCTAGAGACAGGGTGCACTACAATGAGCAGTTCTTC.

There are a few counts of this clonotype. The chain combines TRBV25-1 with TRBJ1-5; D remains unclear. Germline CDR1 MGHDK, CDR2 SYGVNS. The CDR3 totals 12 residues. With 1 base removed from V and 5 bases from J, the gap between germline ends came to 3 bases. Here the CDR3 DNA reads TGTGCCAGCAGTGAATCTGATCAGCCCCAGCATTTT. Amino acid sequence: CASSESDQPQHF.

This clonotype was seen a few times. The rearrangement joins TRBV28 to TRBJ1-6; D perhaps matches TRBD1 (5 bases). The CDR3 extends over 15 amino acids. From germline, CDR1 is MDHEN and CDR2 SYDVKM. V lost 3 bases to trimming and J lost 3 bases, with 9 bases between them. The CDR3 spells CASSFGTVYNSPLHF. The CDR3 region has the DNA TGTGCCAGCAGTTTTGGGACGGTCTATAATTCACCCCTCCACTTT.

Ten or more counts support this clonotype. The CDR3 spells CASSLLGTYEQYF. The CDR3 DNA follows: TGTGCCAGCAGTTTATTGGGGACCTACGAGCAGTACTTC. The chain is built from TRBV28 and TRBJ2-7; D unclear. This CDR3 region has 13 residues. CDR1 is MDHEN, CDR2 SYDVKM, per germline. V was shortened by 1 base and J by 2 bases, with 6 bases between the two germline ends. The full variable domain, its missing parts supplied by reference TRBV28 and TRBJ2-7, is DVKVTQSSRYLVKRTGEKVFLECVQDMDHENMFWYRQDPGLGLRLIYFSYDVKMKEKGDIPEGYSVSREKKERFSLILESASTNQTSMYLCASSLLGTYEQYFGPGTRLTVT.

This clonotype appeared many times. The V gene is TRBV10-3, the J gene TRBJ2-3; the D gene could be TRBD1 or TRBD2 (5 bases each). Trimming left V 9 bases short and J 7 bases short, with 20 bases between. Germline loops: CDR1 ENHRY, CDR2 SYGVKD. This CDR3 is built from 14 residues. CDR3 DNA: TGTGCCATGCAACAGGTTGCGGGTGCCCATACGCAGTATTTT. Translating it yields CAMQQVAGAHTQYF.

The V call is TRBV6-5, the J call TRBJ2-1; no clear D. Germline CDR1 is MNHEY and CDR2 is SVGAGI. Trimming removed 0 bases from V and 8 bases from J, with 8 bases in between. This CDR3 has 13 residues. The CDR3 region is CASSYSTAYEQFF. CDR3 in DNA: TGTGCCAGCAGTTACTCAACGGCCTATGAGCAGTTCTTC.

This clonotype was found a few times. The genes are TRBV7-3 and TRBJ2-5; D tentatively fits TRBD1 or TRBD2 (6 bases each). This CDR3 is built from 17 residues. V lost 0 bases and J 1 base, leaving 15 bases between the germline ends. Germline V lookup: CDR1 SGHTA, CDR2 FQGTGA. CDR3 in amino acids: CASSLTQGRLAQETQYF. CDR3 bases: TGTGCCAGCAGCTTAACGCAGGGGAGGCTAGCCCAAGAGACCCAGTACTTC.